This T cell receptor beta chain was retrieved from a study of T cell repertoires in aging, cancer and after chemotherapy (dated by TCRdb to between 2018 and 2021). Looking at the study overall: Donors were distributed across six age groups ranging from 30 or younger to 70 or older, with at least three individuals included per group. Control TCR repertoires from healthy donors were recorded across several months to years, and re-sampling revealed clear clonal overlap. In total, the full dataset held about 8.8 million TCR reads. To examine immunoaging and T cell reconstitution after chemotherapy, the study profiled TCR beta repertoires in peripheral blood from healthy donors and cancer patients. Alongside under 100 healthy donors serving as a reference group, the cohort included 200 to 250 cancer patients, of whom approximately 94 had hematological cancers and some 130 had solid cancers.

Multiplex touch-down PCR with a mixed TRB-A/B primer pool was used to amplify rearranged TRB sequences covering the V, D and J segments. Two consecutive PCR reactions with Phusion HS II polymerase added Illumina adapters and sample indices to the amplicons. The amplicons were purified from gel with the NucleoSpin Gel and PCR Clean-up kit and then assessed with Qubit and an Agilent 2100 Bioanalyzer. Libraries were sequenced on an Illumina MiSeq using 600-cycle, single-indexed, paired-end runs. For the original study's pipeline: Processing of the TRB sequences was carried out with MiXCR versions 2.12 and 3.0.5. Each unique CDR3 nucleotide sequence was counted as one clone, and only productive sequences with at least two reads were retained. The repertoire metrics were Shannon diversity, evenness, clonality (defined as one minus evenness), and alpha-parameterized diversity profiles covering alpha 0 to 5. Generation probabilities of clones in paired pre- and post-chemotherapy samples were computed with the IGoR algorithm. TCRdb reprocessed the public reads (quality trimming at Q25 with fastp, clone calling with MiXCR) and kept in-frame beta chains. Each entry is one CDR3 protein sequence, shown with its most common DNA and genes. It is TCRdb's table, rather than the study itself, that gives the V and J calls and clone size. This sample holds under 2,500 distinct CDR3 sequences; under 30% were observed only once. The ten most abundant clones make up approximately 10% of the sample.

Trimming removed 1 base from V and 3 bases from J; the gene matches leave 7 bases unexplained. Taken from the germline V gene (reference sequence), the CDR1 and CDR2 loops are DFQATT and SNEGSKA. The CDR3 numbers 17 residues from cysteine through phenylalanine. Only the CDR3 DNA is retained, 51 bases long and in frame from the first base. The full study reports these points: Median generation probability increased over the chemotherapy interval in both cancer cohorts, suggesting repertoire reconstitution through rebound thymic output. According to the authors, the repertoire data do not allow conclusions to be drawn about immunological memory after chemotherapy. In healthy donors, the decline in TCR diversity with age was mainly explained by loss of richness, whereas in cancer patients loss of evenness was also found to contribute. Untreated patients with hematological or solid cancers showed significantly lower blood TCR diversity and higher clonality than age-matched healthy donors.

TCR beta rearrangements were amplified from genomic DNA isolated from peripheral blood, not from sorted cells or RNA. With respect to this clonotype: Its binding antigen is unknown. No much larger clone is present one base from it, and per-base qualities are unavailable.

Sequencing was performed on blood. This sequence uses TRBV20-1 and TRBJ2-1, with TRBD2 matching 12 junction bases. This sequence originates from a human donor in good health. In nucleotide form, the sequence is TGCAGTGCTAGAGCCGCTAGGACTAGCGGGGACTACAATGAGCAGTTCTTC. It specifies CSARAARTSGDYNEQFF.